These T cell receptor beta chains were read from a single sample in a study of blood T cell repertoires in COVID-19. The assay was immunoSEQ multiplex PCR, and TCRdb's table has in-frame clones only and misses some. The repertoire includes about 260,000 clones, approximately 89% of them detected once, and roughly 9.8% sits in the top ten. Sample: peripheral blood. These TCRs come from a middle-aged man who had recovered from COVID-19. Each CDR3 is given with its conserved first and last residue. D genes are given only for firm matches. Expanded clones get a size class; other rows say once, few or many, or leave the size out.

j_gene	abundance	v_gene	d_gene	CDR3aa	CDR3nt
TRBJ2-7	NA	TRBV6-5	NA	CASSSGDHYEQYF	TGTGCCAGCAGTTCCGGGGATCACTACGAGCAGTACTTC
TRBJ1-5	once	TRBV9	NA	CASSEGERFNQPQHF	TGTGCCAGCAGCGAGGGAGAGAGATTCAATCAGCCCCAGCATTTT
TRBJ2-1	NA	TRBV11-3	NA	CASRSTGNEQFF	TGTGCCAGCAGGAGTACAGGCAATGAGCAGTTCTTC
TRBJ1-6	NA	TRBV7-2	NA	CASSYTGGGSPLHF	TGTGCCAGCAGTTATACGGGGGGGGGCTCACCCCTCCACTTT
TRBJ2-7	NA	TRBV10-2	NA	CASSEPSHAYEQYF	TGCGCCAGCAGTGAGCCTAGCCACGCCTACGAGCAGTACTTC
TRBJ2-1	NA	TRBV10-3	NA	CAIKGLSWNEQFF	TGTGCCATCAAGGGACTTTCTTGGAATGAGCAGTTCTTC
TRBJ1-2	NA	TRBV6-5	NA	CASSYLQGDGYTF	TGTGCCAGCAGTTACCTGCAGGGTGATGGCTACACCTTC
TRBJ1-2	once	TRBV2	NA	CASSELGGIGYTF	TGTGCCAGCAGTGAGCTCGGGGGTATCGGCTACACCTTC
TRBJ2-2	once	TRBV3-1/TRBV3-2	TRBD1	CASSLTTTGQGTGELFF	TGTGCCAGCAGCTTAACCACCACGGGACAGGGAACCGGGGAGCTGTTTTTT
TRBJ1-1	few	TRBV11-1	NA	CASSLLDKNTEAFF	TGTGCCAGCAGCCTCCTGGACAAGAACACTGAAGCTTTCTTT
TRBJ2-3	NA	TRBV11-2	NA	CASSLGETRYTDTQYF	TGTGCCAGCAGCTTAGGCGAGACTCGATACACAGATACGCAGTATTTT
TRBJ2-1	few	TRBV2	TRBD2	CASRGGTSGSFEQFF	TGTGCCAGCAGGGGCGGGACTAGCGGGAGTTTTGAGCAGTTCTTC
TRBJ1-5	NA	TRBV15	NA	CATSRDRGAGQPQHF	TGTGCCACCAGCAGAGATCGGGGGGCTGGTCAGCCCCAGCATTTT
TRBJ1-5	NA	TRBV27	NA	CASSETPSGDNQPQHF	TGTGCCAGCAGTGAGACACCTTCCGGGGACAATCAGCCCCAGCATTTT
TRBJ2-4	NA	TRBV10-3	TRBD2	CAISETGRQNIQYF	TGTGCCATCAGTGAGACCGGGAGGCAAAACATTCAGTACTTC
TRBJ2-3	few	TRBV28	TRBD2	CASSSLAGGTDTQYF	TGTGCCAGCAGTTCACTAGCGGGGGGCACAGATACGCAGTATTTT
TRBJ2-5	NA	TRBV6-5	TRBD2	CASSYLAGGEYETQYF	TGTGCCAGCAGTTACCTAGCGGGGGGCGAGTATGAGACCCAGTACTTC
TRBJ1-2	NA	TRBV2	TRBD1	CASTLGTGQYYGYTF	TGTGCCAGCACTCTCGGGACAGGGCAATACTATGGCTACACCTTC
TRBJ1-6	NA	TRBV7-9	TRBD1	CATRDSHNSPLHF	TGTGCCACCCGGGACAGTCATAACTCACCCCTCCACTTT
TRBJ1-2	NA	TRBV3-1/TRBV3-2	NA	CASRSHYGYTF	TGTGCCAGCAGATCTCACTATGGCTACACCTTC
TRBJ1-5	NA	TRBV6-6	NA	CASSINSNQPQHF	TGTGCCAGCAGTATAAATAGCAATCAGCCCCAGCATTTT
TRBJ2-7	NA	TRBV7-9	TRBD2	CASSSAGLAGGRSYEQYF	TGTGCCAGCAGCTCTGCGGGACTAGCGGGAGGACGCTCCTACGAGCAGTACTTC
TRBJ2-1	NA	TRBV30	TRBD2	CAWTLAGEQFF	TGTGCCTGGACCCTAGCGGGAGAGCAGTTCTTC
TRBJ1-1	once	TRBV25-1	NA	CASSIGQTTEAFF	TGTGCCAGCAGTATTGGACAGACTACTGAAGCTTTCTTT
TRBJ1-1	NA	TRBV15	NA	CATSRGPRTESRGTEAFF	TGTGCCACCAGCAGAGGACCCCGGACAGAATCTCGTGGCACTGAAGCTTTCTTT
TRBJ2-4	NA	TRBV11-2	TRBD2	CASSLGDYIAKNIQYF	TGTGCCAGCAGCTTAGGGGACTATATAGCCAAAAACATTCAGTACTTC
TRBJ2-1	NA	TRBV6-2/TRBV6-3	NA	CASSYSRAAVLKSGEQFF	TGTGCCAGCAGTTACTCGAGGGCAGCGGTCCTTAAGTCGGGTGAGCAGTTCTTC